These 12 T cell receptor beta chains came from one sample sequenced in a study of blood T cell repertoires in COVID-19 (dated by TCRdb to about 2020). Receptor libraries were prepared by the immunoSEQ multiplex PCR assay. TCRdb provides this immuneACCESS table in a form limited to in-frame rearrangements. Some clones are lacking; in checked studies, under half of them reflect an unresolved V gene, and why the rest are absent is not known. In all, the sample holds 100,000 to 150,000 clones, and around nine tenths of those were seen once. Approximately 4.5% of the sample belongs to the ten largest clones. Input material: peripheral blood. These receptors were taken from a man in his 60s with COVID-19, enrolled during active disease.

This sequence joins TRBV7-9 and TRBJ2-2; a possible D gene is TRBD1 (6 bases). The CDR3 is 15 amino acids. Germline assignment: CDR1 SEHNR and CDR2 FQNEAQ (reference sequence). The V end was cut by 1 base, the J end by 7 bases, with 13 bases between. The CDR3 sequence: CASSLGQAGGGELFF. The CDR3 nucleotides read TGTGCCAGCAGCTTAGGACAGGCCGGTGGCGGGGAGCTGTTTTTT.

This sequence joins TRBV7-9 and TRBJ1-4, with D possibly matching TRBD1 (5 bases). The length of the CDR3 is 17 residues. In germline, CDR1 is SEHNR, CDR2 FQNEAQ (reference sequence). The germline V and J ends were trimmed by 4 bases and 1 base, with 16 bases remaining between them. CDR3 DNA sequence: TGTGCCAGCAGCTCGGACCGCCTAGGGGTAACTAATGAAAAACTGTTTTTT. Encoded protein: CASSSDRLGVTNEKLFF.

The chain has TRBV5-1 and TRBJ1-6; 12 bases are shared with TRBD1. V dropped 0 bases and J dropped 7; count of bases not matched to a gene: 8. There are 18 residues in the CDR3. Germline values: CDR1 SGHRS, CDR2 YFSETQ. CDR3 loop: CASSLVGQGAAKNSPLHF. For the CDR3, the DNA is TGCGCCAGCAGCTTGGTGGGACAGGGGGCGGCGAAGAATTCACCCCTCCACTTT.

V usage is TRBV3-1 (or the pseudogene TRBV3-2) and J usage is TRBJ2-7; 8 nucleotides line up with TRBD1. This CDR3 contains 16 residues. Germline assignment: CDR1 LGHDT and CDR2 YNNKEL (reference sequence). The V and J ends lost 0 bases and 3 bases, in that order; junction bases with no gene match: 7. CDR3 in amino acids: CASSQDFETGDYEQYF. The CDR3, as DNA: TGTGCCAGCAGCCAAGATTTCGAGACAGGGGACTACGAGCAGTACTTC.

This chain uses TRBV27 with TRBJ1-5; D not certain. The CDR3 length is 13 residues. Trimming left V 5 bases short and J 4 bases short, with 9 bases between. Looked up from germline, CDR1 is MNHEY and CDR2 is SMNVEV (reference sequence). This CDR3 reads CASSPAANQPQHF. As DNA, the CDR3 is TGTGCCAGCAGTCCGGCAGCGAATCAGCCCCAGCATTTT.

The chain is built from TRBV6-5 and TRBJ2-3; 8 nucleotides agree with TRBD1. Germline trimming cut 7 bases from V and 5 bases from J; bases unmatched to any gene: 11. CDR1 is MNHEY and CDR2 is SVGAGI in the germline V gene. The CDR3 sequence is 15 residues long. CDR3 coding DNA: TGTGCCAGCAAGAGGGGCAGGGGGCAGGTAGATACGCAGTATTTT. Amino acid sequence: CASKRGRGQVDTQYF.

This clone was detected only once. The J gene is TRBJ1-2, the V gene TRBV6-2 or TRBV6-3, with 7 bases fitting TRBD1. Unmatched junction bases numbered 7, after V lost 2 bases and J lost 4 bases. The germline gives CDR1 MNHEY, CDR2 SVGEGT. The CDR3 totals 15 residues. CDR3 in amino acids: CASSYGQATGYGYTF. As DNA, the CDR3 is TGTGCCAGCAGTTACGGACAGGCAACCGGCTATGGCTACACCTTC.

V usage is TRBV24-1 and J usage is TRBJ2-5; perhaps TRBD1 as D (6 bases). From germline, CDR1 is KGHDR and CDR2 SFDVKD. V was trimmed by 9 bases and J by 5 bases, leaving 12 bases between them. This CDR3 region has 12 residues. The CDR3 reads CATGDTRETQYF. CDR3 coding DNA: TGTGCCACCGGGGACACTAGGGAGACCCAGTACTTC.

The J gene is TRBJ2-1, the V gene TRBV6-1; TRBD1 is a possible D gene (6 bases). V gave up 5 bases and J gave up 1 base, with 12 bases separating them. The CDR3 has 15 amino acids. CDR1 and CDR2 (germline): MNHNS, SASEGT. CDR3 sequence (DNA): TGTGCCAGCAGTAAATCAGGGGAATCCTACAATGAGCAGTTCTTC. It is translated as CASSKSGESYNEQFF.

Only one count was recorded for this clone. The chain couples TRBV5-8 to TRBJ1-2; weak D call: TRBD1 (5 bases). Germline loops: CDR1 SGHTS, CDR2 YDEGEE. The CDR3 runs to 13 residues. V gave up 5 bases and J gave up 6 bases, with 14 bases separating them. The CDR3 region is CASSLQGINGYTF. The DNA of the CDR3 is TGTGCCAGCAGTCTCCAGGGAATAAATGGCTACACCTTC.

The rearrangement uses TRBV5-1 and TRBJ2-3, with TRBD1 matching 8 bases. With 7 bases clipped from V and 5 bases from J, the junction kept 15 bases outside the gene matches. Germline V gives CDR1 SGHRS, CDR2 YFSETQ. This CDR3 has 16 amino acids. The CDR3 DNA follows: TGCGCCAGCGACGAGATCCCGGACAGGGAGCTAGATACGCAGTATTTT. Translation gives CASDEIPDRELDTQYF.

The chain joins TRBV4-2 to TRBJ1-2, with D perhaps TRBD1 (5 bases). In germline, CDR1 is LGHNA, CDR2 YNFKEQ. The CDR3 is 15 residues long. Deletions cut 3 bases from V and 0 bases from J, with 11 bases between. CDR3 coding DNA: TGTGCCAGCAGCCACATGACAGATTCTAACTATGGCTACACCTTC. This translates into CASSHMTDSNYGYTF.